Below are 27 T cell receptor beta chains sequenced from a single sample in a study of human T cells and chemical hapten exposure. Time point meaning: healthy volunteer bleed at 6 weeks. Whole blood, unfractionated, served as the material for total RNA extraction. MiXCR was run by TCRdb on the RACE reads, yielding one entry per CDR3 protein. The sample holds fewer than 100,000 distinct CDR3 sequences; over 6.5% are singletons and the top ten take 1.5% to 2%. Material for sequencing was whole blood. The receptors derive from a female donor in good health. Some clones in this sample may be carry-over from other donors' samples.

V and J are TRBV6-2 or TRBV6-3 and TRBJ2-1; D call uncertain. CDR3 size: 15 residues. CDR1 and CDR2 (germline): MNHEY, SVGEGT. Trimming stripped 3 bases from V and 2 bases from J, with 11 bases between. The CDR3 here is CASSYSEAAYNEQFF. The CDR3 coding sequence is TGTGCCAGCAGTTATTCCGAGGCCGCCTACAATGAGCAGTTCTTC.

CDR3 DNA sequence: TGTGCCATCAGTGAGCGGGGCAGCTCCTACGAGCAGTACTTC. This gives the protein CAISERGSSYEQYF. V usage is TRBV10-3 and J usage is TRBJ2-7; either TRBD1 or TRBD2 may supply D (5 bases each). CDR1 and CDR2 (germline): ENHRY, SYGVKD. CDR3 length equals 14 residues. Deletions cut 2 bases from V and 0 bases from J, with 8 bases between.

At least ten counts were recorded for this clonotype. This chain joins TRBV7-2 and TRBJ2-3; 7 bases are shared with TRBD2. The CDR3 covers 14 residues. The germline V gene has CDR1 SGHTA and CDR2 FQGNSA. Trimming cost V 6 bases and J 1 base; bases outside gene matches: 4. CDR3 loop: CASRLAVRTDTQYF. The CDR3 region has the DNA TGTGCCAGCAGGCTAGCGGTCCGCACAGATACGCAGTATTTT.

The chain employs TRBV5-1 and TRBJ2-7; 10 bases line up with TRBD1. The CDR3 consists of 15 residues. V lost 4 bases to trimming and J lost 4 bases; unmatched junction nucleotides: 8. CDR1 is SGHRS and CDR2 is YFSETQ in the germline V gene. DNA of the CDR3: TGCGCCAGCAGCATATCGACAGGGGGCGCGTACGAGCAGTACTTC. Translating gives CASSISTGGAYEQYF.

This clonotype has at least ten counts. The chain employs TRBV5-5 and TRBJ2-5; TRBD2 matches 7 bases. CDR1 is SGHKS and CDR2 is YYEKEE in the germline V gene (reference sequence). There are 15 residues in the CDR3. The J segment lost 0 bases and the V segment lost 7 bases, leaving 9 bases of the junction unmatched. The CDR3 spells CASGQTSWNQETQYF. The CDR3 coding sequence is TGTGCCAGCGGCCAGACTAGCTGGAACCAAGAGACCCAGTACTTC. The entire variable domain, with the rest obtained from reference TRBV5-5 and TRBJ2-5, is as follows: DAGVTQSPTHLIKTRGQQVTLRCSPISGHKSVSWYQQVLGQGPQFIFQYYEKEERGRGNFPDRFSARQFPNYSSELNVNALLLGDSALYLCASGQTSWNQETQYFGPGTRLLVL.

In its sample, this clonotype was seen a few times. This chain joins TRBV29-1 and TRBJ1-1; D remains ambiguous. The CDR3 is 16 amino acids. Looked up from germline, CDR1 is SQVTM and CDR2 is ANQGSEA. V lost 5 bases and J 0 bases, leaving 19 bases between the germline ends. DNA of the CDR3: TGCAGCGTTATGCCCTGGGCGGCCACCATGAACACTGAAGCTTTCTTT. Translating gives CSVMPWAATMNTEAFF.

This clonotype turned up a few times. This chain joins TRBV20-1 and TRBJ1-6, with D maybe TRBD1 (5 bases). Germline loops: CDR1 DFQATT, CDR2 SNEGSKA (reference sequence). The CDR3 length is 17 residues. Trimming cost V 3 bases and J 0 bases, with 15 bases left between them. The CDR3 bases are TGCAGTGCTAGTTCAACGGCGGGGGACTCCTATAATTCACCCCTCCACTTT. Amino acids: CSASSTAGDSYNSPLHF.

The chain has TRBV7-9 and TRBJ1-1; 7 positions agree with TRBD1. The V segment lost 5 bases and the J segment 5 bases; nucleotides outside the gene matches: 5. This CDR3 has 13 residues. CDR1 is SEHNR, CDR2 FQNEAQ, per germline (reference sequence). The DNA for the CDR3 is TGTGCCAGCAGCCACAGGGGAGGGACTGAAGCTTTCTTT. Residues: CASSHRGGTEAFF. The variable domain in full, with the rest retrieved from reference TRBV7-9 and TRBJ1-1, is DTGVSQNPRHKITKRGQNVTFRCDPISEHNRLYWYRQTLGQGPEFLTYFQNEAQLEKSRLLSDRFSAERPKGSFSTLEIQRTEQGDSAMYLCASSHRGGTEAFFGQGTRLTVV.

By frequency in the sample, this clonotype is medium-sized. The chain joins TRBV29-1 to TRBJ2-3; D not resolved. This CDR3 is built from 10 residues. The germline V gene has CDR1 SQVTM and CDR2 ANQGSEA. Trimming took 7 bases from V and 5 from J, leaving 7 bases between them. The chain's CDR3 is CSARIDTQYF. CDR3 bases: TGCAGCGCCCGAATAGATACGCAGTATTTT.

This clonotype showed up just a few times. This CDR3 reads CASSSTSGGGYNEQFF. CDR3 nucleotides: TGTGCCAGCAGCAGTACTAGCGGGGGAGGCTACAATGAGCAGTTCTTC. V is TRBV12-3 or TRBV12-4 and J is TRBJ2-1, with 11 nucleotides matching TRBD2. The CDR3 has 16 residues. V shed 6 bases, J shed 3 bases, and the junction held 7 bases outside the gene matches.

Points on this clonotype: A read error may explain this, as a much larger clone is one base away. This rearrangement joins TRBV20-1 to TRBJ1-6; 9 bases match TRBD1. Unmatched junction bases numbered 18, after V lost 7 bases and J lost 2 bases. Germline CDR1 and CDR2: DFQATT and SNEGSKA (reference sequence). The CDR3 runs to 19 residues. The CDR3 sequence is CSDIQFYYTGGTYNSPLHF. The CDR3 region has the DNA TGCAGTGATATTCAGTTTTATTATACAGGGGGCACCTATAATTCACCCCTCCACTTT.

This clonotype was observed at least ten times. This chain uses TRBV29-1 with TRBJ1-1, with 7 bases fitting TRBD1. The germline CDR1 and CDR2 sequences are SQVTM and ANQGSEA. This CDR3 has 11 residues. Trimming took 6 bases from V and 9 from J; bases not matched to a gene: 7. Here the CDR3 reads CSVEQGQQAFF. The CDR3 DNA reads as TGCAGCGTCGAGCAGGGACAGCAAGCTTTCTTT.

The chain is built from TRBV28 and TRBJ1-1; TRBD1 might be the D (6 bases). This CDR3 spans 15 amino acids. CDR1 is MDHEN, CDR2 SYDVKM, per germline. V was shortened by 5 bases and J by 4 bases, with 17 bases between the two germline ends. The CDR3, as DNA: TGTGCCAGCAGTGCGGGAGGGGGGAAGGGCACTGAAGCTTTCTTT. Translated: CASSAGGGKGTEAFF.

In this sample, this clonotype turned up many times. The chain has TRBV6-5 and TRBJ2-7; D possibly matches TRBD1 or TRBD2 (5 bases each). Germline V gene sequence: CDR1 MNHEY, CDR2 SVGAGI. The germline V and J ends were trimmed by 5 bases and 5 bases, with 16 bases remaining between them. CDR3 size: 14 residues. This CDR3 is CASSVRDGADEQYF. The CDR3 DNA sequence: TGTGCCAGCAGTGTCCGGGACGGAGCCGACGAGCAGTACTTC.

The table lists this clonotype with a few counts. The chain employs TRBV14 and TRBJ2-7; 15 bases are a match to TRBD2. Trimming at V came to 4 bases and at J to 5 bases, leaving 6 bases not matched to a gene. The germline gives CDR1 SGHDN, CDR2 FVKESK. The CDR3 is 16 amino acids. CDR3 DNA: TGTGCCAGCAGCCCCTACGGACTAGCGGGGGGGCACGAGCAGTACTTC. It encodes CASSPYGLAGGHEQYF.

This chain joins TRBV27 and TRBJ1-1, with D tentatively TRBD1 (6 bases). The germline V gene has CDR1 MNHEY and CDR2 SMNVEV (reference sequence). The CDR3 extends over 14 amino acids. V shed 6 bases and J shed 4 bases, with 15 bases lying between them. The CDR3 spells CASRSTRGGTEAFF. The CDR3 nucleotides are TGTGCCAGCAGATCAACGAGGGGGGGCACTGAAGCTTTCTTT.

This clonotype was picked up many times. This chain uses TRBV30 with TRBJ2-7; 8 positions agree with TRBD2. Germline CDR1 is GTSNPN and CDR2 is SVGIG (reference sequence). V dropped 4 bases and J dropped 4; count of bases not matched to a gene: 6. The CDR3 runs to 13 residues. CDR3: CAWTDGGEYEQYF. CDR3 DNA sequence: TGTGCCTGGACCGACGGGGGGGAGTACGAGCAGTACTTC.

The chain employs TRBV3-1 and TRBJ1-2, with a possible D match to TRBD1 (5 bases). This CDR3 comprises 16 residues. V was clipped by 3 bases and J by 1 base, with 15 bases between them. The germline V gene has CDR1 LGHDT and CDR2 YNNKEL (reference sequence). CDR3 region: CASSQGPEGFNYGYTF. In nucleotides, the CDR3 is TGTGCCAGCAGCCAGGGGCCTGAGGGGTTTAACTATGGCTACACCTTC.

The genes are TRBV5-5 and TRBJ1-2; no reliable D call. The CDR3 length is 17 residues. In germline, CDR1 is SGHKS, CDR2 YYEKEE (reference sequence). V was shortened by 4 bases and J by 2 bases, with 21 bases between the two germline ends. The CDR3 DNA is TGTGCCAGCAGCGCGGGTTGGGGTAAAAGAACGAACTATGGCTACACCTTC. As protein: CASSAGWGKRTNYGYTF. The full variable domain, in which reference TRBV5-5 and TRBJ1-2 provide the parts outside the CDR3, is DAGVTQSPTHLIKTRGQQVTLRCSPISGHKSVSWYQQVLGQGPQFIFQYYEKEERGRGNFPDRFSARQFPNYSSELNVNALLLGDSALYLCASSAGWGKRTNYGYTFGSGTRLTVV.

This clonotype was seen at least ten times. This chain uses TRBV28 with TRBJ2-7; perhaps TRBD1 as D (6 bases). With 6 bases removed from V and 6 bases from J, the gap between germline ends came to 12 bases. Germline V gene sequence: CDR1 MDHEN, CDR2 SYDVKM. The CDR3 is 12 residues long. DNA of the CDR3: TGTGCCAGCAGCGATAGGGGGTTCGAGCAGTACTTC. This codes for CASSDRGFEQYF.

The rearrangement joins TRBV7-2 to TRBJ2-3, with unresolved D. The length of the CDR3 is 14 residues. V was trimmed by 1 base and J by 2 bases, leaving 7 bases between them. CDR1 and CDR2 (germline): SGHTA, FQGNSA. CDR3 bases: TGTGCCAGCAGCTTAGGCGGCTACACAGATACGCAGTATTTT. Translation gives CASSLGGYTDTQYF.

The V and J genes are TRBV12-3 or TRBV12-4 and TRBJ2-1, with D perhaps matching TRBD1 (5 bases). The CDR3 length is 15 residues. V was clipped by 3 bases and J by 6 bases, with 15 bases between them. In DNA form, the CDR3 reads TGTGCCAGCAGTTTTGTCCCTCGGCAGGGCAATGAGCAGTTCTTC. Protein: CASSFVPRQGNEQFF.

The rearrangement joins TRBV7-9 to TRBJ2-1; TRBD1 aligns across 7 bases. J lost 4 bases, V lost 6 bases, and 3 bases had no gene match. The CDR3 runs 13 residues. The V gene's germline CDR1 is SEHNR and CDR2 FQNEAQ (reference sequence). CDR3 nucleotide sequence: TGTGCCAGCAGTGGGACAGCGTACAATGAGCAGTTCTTC. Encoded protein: CASSGTAYNEQFF.

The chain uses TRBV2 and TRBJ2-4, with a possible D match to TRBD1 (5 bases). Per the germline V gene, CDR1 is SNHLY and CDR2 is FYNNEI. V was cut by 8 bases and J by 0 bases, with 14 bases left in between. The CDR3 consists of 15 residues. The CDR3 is CASGAGPLAKNIQYF. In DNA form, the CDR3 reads TGTGCCAGCGGGGCTGGACCCTTAGCCAAAAACATTCAGTACTTC.

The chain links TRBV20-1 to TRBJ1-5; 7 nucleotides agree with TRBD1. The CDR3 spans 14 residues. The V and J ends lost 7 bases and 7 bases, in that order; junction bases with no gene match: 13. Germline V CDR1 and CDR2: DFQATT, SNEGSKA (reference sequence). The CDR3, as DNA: TGCAGTGTCCAGCCGACAGGGAGCGGGCAGCCCCAGCATTTT. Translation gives CSVQPTGSGQPQHF.

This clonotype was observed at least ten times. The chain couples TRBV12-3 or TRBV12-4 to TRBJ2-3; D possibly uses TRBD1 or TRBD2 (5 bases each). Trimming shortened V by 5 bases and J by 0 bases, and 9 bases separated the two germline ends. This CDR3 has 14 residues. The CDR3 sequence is CASSEGISTDTQYF. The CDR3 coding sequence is TGTGCCAGCAGTGAGGGGATTAGCACAGATACGCAGTATTTT.

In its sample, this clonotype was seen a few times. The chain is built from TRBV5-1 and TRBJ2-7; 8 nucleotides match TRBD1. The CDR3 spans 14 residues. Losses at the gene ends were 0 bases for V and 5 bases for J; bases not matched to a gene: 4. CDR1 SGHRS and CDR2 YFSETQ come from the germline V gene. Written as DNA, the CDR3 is TGCGCCAGCAGCTTGGTTCAGGGGGCGAACGAGCAGTACTTC. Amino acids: CASSLVQGANEQYF.